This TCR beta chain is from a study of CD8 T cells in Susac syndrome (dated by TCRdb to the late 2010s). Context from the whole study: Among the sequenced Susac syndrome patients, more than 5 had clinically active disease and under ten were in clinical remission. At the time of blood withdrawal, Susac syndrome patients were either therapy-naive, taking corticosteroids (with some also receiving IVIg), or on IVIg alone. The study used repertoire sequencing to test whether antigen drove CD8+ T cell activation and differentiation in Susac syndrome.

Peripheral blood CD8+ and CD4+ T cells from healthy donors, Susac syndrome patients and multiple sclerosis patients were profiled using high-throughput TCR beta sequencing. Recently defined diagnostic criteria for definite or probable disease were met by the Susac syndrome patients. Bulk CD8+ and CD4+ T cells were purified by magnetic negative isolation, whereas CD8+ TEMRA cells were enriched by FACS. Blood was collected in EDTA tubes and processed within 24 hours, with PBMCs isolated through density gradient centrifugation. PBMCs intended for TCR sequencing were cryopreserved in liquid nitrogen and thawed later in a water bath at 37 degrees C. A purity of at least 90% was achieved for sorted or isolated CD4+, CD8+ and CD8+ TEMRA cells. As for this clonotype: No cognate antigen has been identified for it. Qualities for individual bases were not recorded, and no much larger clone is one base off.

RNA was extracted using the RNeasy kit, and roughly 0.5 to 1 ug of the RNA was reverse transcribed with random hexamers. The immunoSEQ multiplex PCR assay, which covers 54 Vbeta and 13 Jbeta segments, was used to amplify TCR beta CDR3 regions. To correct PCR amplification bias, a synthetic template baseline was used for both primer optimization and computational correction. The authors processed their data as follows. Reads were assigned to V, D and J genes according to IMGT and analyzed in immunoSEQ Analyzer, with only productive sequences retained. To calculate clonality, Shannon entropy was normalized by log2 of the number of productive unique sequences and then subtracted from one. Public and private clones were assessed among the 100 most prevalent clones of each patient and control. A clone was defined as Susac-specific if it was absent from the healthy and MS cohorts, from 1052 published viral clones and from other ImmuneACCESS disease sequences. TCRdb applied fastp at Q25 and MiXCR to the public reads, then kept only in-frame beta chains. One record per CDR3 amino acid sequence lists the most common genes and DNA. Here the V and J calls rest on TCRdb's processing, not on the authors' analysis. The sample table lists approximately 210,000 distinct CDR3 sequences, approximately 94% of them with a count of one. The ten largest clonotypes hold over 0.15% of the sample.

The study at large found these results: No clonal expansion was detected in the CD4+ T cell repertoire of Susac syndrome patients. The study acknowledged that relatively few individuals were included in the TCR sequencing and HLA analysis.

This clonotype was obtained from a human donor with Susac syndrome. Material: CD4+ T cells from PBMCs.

CDR3 protein: CAIRPGVNEKLFF. The sequenced DNA is TGTGCCATCAGACCGGGTGTTAATGAAAAACTGTTTTTT. The rearrangement joined TRBV10-3 to TRBJ1-4; the D gene is not confidently resolved. Between the V and J ends, shortened by 6 bases and 4 bases respectively, the junction contains 9 bases. The CDR3 runs 13 residues from the cysteine to the phenylalanine. Only CDR3 DNA is held: 39 bases, read in frame from base 1. Via the germline V gene, CDR1 is ENHRY and CDR2 SYGVKD.